The 12 T cell receptor beta chains listed next were all sequenced from one sample in a study of cytomegalovirus exposure and HLA in healthy donors. This PCR relied on a set of 60 Vbeta primers and 13 Jbeta primers. The data were produced by immunoSEQ multiplex PCR, yet TCRdb's version contains in-frame clones alone and is incomplete. Of roughly 110,000 clones in the sample, around 77% were seen once. Input material: PBMCs. The receptors were sampled from a male donor in good health and CMV-seronegative.

The chain uses TRBV11-2 and TRBJ2-1; D might be TRBD1 (6 bases). The CDR3 covers 12 residues. Between the trimmed V and J ends, which lost 8 bases and 13 bases, there was a span of 18 bases. Germline values: CDR1 SGHAT, CDR2 FQNNGV. The CDR3 DNA sequence: TGTGCCAGCTCACCGTCGGGACACACCCAGTTCTTC. Translation gives CASSPSGHTQFF.

The V call is TRBV19, the J call TRBJ2-7; TRBD1 matches at 10 bases. Germline CDR1 reads LNHDA; CDR2 reads SQIVND (reference sequence). CDR3 length equals 15 residues. V lost 5 bases to trimming and J lost 4 bases; unmatched junction nucleotides: 8. This CDR3 reads CASSFHGTGEYEQYF. The CDR3 nucleotides read TGTGCCAGTAGTTTCCACGGGACAGGGGAGTACGAGCAGTACTTC.

V is TRBV7-9 and J is TRBJ2-7; 7 bases agree with TRBD2. Germline CDR1 reads SEHNR; CDR2 reads FQNEAQ (reference sequence). The V segment lost 3 bases and the J segment 5 bases; nucleotides outside the gene matches: 7. The CDR3 covers 14 residues. CDR3 residues: CASSLGRERDEQYF. The DNA for the CDR3 is TGTGCCAGCAGCTTGGGGCGGGAGAGGGACGAGCAGTACTTC.

The chain combines TRBV7-2 with TRBJ2-1; the D gene is possibly TRBD2 (6 bases). CDR1 and CDR2 (germline): SGHTA, FQGNSA. The CDR3 runs to 15 residues. The V end lost 2 bases, the J end lost 13 bases, and 21 bases lay between the germline ends. The chain's CDR3 is CASSLSVAETMKQFF. As DNA, the CDR3 is TGTGCCAGCAGCTTATCGGTAGCGGAAACAATGAAACAGTTCTTC.

The chain uses TRBV10-2 and TRBJ2-1, with 7 bases identical to TRBD2. J gave up 4 bases and V 4 bases, and 4 bases lay outside the gene matches. The V gene's germline CDR1 is WSHSY and CDR2 SAAADI. The CDR3 sequence is 14 residues long. The CDR3 reads CASSAASGYNEQFF. The CDR3 nucleotides are TGCGCCAGCAGTGCCGCTAGCGGATACAATGAGCAGTTCTTC.

The chain couples TRBV10-1 to TRBJ2-1; TRBD2 agrees at 8 bases. The CDR3 extends over 14 amino acids. Per the germline V gene, CDR1 is WNHNN and CDR2 is SYGVQD (reference sequence). V shed 6 bases and J 3 bases; nucleotides not matched to a gene: 4. Here the CDR3 DNA reads TGCGCCAGCAGCCGTAGCGGGGTCTACAATGAGCAGTTCTTC. The encoded protein is CASSRSGVYNEQFF.

This rearrangement joins TRBV19 to TRBJ2-5, with 8 bases that match TRBD2. V lost 6 bases, J lost 1 base, and 4 bases stayed unmatched. The CDR3 is made up of 14 amino acids. The germline CDR1 and CDR2 sequences are LNHDA and SQIVND (reference sequence). Here the CDR3 reads CASSGGATQETQYF. The DNA for the CDR3 is TGTGCCAGTAGCGGGGGGGCTACCCAAGAGACCCAGTACTTC.

The chain joins TRBV7-9 to TRBJ2-1; possibly TRBD2 for D (7 bases). CDR1 SEHNR and CDR2 FQNEAQ come from the germline V gene (reference sequence). CDR3 length equals 13 residues. Deletions cut 8 bases from V and 8 bases from J, with 16 bases between. The CDR3 DNA reads as TGTGCCAGCCTCCGGGGGGCCACGGATGAGCAGTTCTTC. Encoded protein: CASLRGATDEQFF.

The chain is built from TRBV4-1 and TRBJ2-1; 8 bases map to TRBD2. CDR1 is MGHRA and CDR2 is YSYEKL in the germline V gene. With 4 bases clipped from V and 4 bases from J, the junction kept 6 bases outside the gene matches. The CDR3 is 15 residues long. DNA for the CDR3: TGCGCCAGCAGCCGAACTAGCGGCCTATACAATGAGCAGTTCTTC. Its protein is CASSRTSGLYNEQFF.

The DNA for the CDR3 is TGTGCCACCAGCAGAGCCTTAGGCGAATGGGGGGACACTGAAGCTTTCTTT. It translates to CATSRALGEWGDTEAFF. The chain employs TRBV15 and TRBJ1-1; weak D call: TRBD1 (5 bases). CDR1 is LNHNV and CDR2 is YYDKDF in the germline V gene (reference sequence). CDR3 length: 17 amino acids. V was pared by 1 base and J by 3 bases, with 18 bases between.

This clone has a single count. V gene TRBV6-1 combines with J gene TRBJ2-7; 11 bases are a match to TRBD2. Germline assignment: CDR1 MNHNS and CDR2 SASEGT. V shed 3 bases, J shed 0 bases, and the junction held 7 bases outside the gene matches. The CDR3 sequence is 17 residues long. CDR3: CASSERLAGLSSYEQYF. CDR3 nucleotide sequence: TGTGCCAGCAGTGAGAGACTAGCGGGGTTGAGCTCCTACGAGCAGTACTTC.

The V call is TRBV6-1, the J call TRBJ2-3; 10 bases match TRBD1. CDR1 is MNHNS, CDR2 SASEGT, per germline. Trimming cost V 6 bases and J 3 bases; bases outside gene matches: 6. This CDR3 region has 15 residues. For the CDR3, the DNA is TGTGCCAGCAGGGGGACAGGGGCAAGGACAGATACGCAGTATTTT. Protein: CASRGTGARTDTQYF.